This T cell receptor beta chain was retrieved from a study of blood T cell repertoires in COVID-19. The germline V gene has CDR1 KGHSH and CDR2 LQKENI. With V trimmed by 2 bases and J by 4 bases, 2 bases remained unmatched. This CDR3 has 14 amino acids. Clones were sequenced by immunoSEQ multiplex PCR, and TCRdb holds only the in-frame ones, with some missing. The table has about 230,000 clones, approximately 89% seen once; the top ten hold roughly 2.3%. Sequencing was carried out using PBMCs or T cells enriched from blood (not recorded which). This TCR was sampled from a woman aged 35 to 49 with acute COVID-19. The rearrangement uses TRBV18 and TRBJ2-7, with 10 bases identical to TRBD1. CDR3 protein: CASSPRQGAYEQYV. Written as DNA, the CDR3 is TGTGCCAGCTCACCAAGACAGGGGGCTTACGAGCAGTACGTC.